This T cell receptor (beta chain) was captured by sequencing in a study of regulatory T cells in long-lasting Graves disease. The CDR3 consists of 16 residues. Germline loops: CDR1 SGHRS, CDR2 YFSETQ. V lost 0 bases and J 5 bases, leaving 15 bases between the germline ends. The time point: newly diagnosed GD, antithyroid drugs for less than 3 months. There was RNA extracted from PBMCs, and the TCR library was made from it. This clonotype was found a few times. Combining iRepertoire HTBI primers with Arm-PCR of CDR3 regions, the authors built TCR beta libraries. Each CDR3 protein gets one entry after TCRdb re-called the multiplex PCR reads with MiXCR. The sample holds around 480,000 distinct CDR3 sequences, 16% seen once. The data also belong to a second study, concerning T cells in Graves' hyperthyroidism and ophthalmopathy.

The receptor was derived from a middle-aged man with Graves disease. This chain connects TRBV5-1 to TRBJ1-5; tentatively, D is TRBD1 (5 bases). This specimen was peripheral blood mononuclear cells (PBMCs), taken at new diagnosis, from a patient treated with antithyroid drugs. The CDR3 reads CASSLGGTGGDQPQHF. The CDR3 region has the DNA TGCGCCAGCAGCTTGGGGGGGACCGGGGGGGATCAGCCCCAGCATTTT.